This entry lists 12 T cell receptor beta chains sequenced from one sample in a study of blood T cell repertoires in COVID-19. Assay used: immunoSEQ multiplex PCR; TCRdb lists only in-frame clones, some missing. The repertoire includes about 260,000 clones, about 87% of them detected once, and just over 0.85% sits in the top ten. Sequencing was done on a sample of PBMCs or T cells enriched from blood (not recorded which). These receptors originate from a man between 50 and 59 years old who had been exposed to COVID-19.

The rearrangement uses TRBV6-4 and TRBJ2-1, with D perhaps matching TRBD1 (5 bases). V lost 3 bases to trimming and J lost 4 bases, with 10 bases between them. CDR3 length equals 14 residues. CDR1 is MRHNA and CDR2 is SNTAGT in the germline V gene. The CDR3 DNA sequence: TGTGCCAGCAGTGAGACAGCTCAATACAATGAGCAGTTCTTC. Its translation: CASSETAQYNEQFF.

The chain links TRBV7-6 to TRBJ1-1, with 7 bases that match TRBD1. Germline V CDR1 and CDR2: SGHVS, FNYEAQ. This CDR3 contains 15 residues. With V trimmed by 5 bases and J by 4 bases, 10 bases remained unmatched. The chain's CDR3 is CASSTRYRGGTEAFF. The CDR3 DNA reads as TGTGCCAGCAGCACCCGGTACAGGGGAGGCACTGAAGCTTTCTTT.

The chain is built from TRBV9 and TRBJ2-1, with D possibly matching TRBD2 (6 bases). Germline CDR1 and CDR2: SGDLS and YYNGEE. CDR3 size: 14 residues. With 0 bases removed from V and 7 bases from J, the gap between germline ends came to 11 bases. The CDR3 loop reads CASSVAAGRNEQFF. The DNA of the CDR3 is TGTGCCAGCAGCGTAGCCGCAGGGAGGAATGAGCAGTTCTTC.

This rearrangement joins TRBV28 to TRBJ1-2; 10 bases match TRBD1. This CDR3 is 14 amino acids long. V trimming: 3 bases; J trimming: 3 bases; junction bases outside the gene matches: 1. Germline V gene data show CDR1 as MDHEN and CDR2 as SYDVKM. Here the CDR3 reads CASSFGQGDYGYTF. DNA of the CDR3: TGTGCCAGCAGTTTTGGACAGGGGGACTATGGCTACACCTTC.

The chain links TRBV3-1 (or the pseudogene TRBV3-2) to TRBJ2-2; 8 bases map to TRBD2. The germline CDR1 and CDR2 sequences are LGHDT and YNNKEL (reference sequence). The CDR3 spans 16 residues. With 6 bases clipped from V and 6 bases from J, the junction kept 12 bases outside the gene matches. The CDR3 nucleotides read TGTGCCAGCAGACCCCTCGGGACTAGAGACCCCGGGGAGCTGTTTTTT. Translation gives CASRPLGTRDPGELFF.

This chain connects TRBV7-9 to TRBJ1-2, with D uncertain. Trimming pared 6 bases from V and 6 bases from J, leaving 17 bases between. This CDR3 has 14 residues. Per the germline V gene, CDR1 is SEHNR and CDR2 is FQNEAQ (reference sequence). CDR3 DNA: TGTGCCAGCAGTATCCTTCTCGGTTCGGATGGCTACACCTTC. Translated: CASSILLGSDGYTF.

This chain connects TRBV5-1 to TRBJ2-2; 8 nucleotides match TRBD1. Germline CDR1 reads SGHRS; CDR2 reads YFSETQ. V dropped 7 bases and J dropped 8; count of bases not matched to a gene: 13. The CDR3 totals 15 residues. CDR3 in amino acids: CASGHGTGGSGELFF. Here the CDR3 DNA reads TGCGCCAGCGGCCACGGGACAGGAGGTTCGGGGGAGCTGTTTTTT.

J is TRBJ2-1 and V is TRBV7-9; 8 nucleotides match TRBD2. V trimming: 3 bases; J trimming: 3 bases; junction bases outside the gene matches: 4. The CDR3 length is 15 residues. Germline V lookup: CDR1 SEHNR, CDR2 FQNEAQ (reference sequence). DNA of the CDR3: TGTGCCAGCAGCTTGAGCGGGGGCATCTACAATGAGCAGTTCTTC. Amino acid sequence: CASSLSGGIYNEQFF.

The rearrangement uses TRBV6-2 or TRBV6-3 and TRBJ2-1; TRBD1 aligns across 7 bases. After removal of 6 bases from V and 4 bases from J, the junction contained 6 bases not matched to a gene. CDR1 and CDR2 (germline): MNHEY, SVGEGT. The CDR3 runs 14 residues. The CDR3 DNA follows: TGTGCCAGCAGCGAGACAGGGAAGTACAATGAGCAGTTCTTC. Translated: CASSETGKYNEQFF.

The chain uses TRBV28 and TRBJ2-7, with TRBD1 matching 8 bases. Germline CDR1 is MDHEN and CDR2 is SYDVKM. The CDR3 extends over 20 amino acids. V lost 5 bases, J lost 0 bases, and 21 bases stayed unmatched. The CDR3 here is CASSQNYPDRAASTSYEQYF. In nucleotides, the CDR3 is TGTGCCAGCAGTCAAAATTACCCGGACAGGGCCGCTTCAACCTCCTACGAGCAGTACTTC.

The CDR3 reads CASSTEGLAGVGTQYF. CDR3 DNA sequence: TGTGCCAGCAGCACCGAGGGACTAGCGGGGGTAGGTACGCAGTATTTT. V usage is TRBV9 and J usage is TRBJ2-3; 14 bases align to TRBD2. Per germline, CDR1 SGDLS and CDR2 YYNGEE. J was trimmed by 8 bases and V by 4 bases; bases with no gene match: 9. CDR3 length: 16 residues.

CDR3 DNA sequence: TGTGCCAGCAGTGCGACAGGGATCACTGAAGCTTTCTTT. The encoded protein is CASSATGITEAFF. This chain joins TRBV27 and TRBJ1-1, with 7 bases aligning to TRBD1. Trimming cost V 5 bases and J 4 bases; bases outside gene matches: 4. CDR3 length: 13 residues. Per the germline V gene, CDR1 is MNHEY and CDR2 is SMNVEV (reference sequence).